Here is one T cell receptor beta chain with its context. The sample belongs to a study of blood T cell repertoires in COVID-19. Turning to the study itself: The United States, Italy and Spain provided the acute and convalescent COVID-19 samples. T cells, B-cell-depleted T cells, or PBMCs provided the cDNA or gDNA that served as material.

Seattle's cohort entered during active infection and was followed longitudinally. Trimming pared 4 bases from V and 7 bases from J, leaving 15 bases between. Germline values: CDR1 SGDLS, CDR2 YYNGEE. The CDR3 is 15 residues long. Using immunoSEQ multiplex PCR, the repertoire was profiled, and TCRdb retains in-frame clones only, with some absent. The table records some 240,000 clones, roughly 85% of them present only once. Sequencing input: peripheral blood. This TCR was sampled from a woman in her seventies with COVID-19, enrolled during active disease. The gene calls are TRBV9 and TRBJ1-6; possible D gene TRBD1, 6 bases. CDR3 amino acids: CASSPSPGTNSPLHF. The CDR3 bases are TGTGCCAGCAGCCCTTCTCCGGGGACAAATTCACCCCTCCACTTT. The full variable domain, its missing parts supplied by reference TRBV9 and TRBJ1-6, is DSGVTQTPKHLITATGQRVTLRCSPRSGDLSVYWYQQSLDQGLQFLIQYYNGEERAKGNILERFSAQQFPDLHSELNLSSLELGDSALYFCASSPSPGTNSPLHFGNGTRLTVT.